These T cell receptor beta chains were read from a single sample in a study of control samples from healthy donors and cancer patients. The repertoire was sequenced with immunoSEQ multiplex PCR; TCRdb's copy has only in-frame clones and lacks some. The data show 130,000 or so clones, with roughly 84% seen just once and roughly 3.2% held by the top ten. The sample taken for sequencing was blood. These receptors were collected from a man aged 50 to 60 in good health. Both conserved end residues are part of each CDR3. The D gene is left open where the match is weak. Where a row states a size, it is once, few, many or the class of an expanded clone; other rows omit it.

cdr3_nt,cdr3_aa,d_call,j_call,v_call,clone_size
TGTGCCAGCTCCGACAGGGGGATTTCCTATGGCTACACCTTC,CASSDRGISYGYTF,TRBD1,TRBJ1-2,TRBV18,-
TGTGCCAGCAGCCAAGGTAGGGGTTGGGGAGCTTTCTTT,CASSQGRGWGAFF,-,TRBJ1-1,TRBV3-1/TRBV3-2,-
TGTGCCAGTAGTCTCGGAAATAAAAGGACCGGGGAGCTGTTTTTT,CASSLGNKRTGELFF,-,TRBJ2-2,TRBV19,-
TGTGCCAGCAGCTGGAGGACAGGGGGGCCGGAGACCCAGTACTTC,CASSWRTGGPETQYF,TRBD1,TRBJ2-5,TRBV13,-
TGTGCCTGGAGTACGACCTCGACAGGGGGGAGCTCCTACGAGCAGTACTTC,CAWSTTSTGGSSYEQYF,TRBD1,TRBJ2-7,TRBV30,-
TGTGCCAGCAGTTATACCTGGACAGGGGGCTACGAGCAGTACTTC,CASSYTWTGGYEQYF,TRBD1,TRBJ2-7,TRBV6-5,-
TGTGCCAGCAGCCTATGGACAGGGGGCTCCTACGAGCAGTACTTC,CASSLWTGGSYEQYF,TRBD1,TRBJ2-7,TRBV7-9,-
TGCAGCGTTGAAGATGCCCAAGGCGGGACCTATGGCTACACCTTC,CSVEDAQGGTYGYTF,-,TRBJ1-2,TRBV29-1,-
TGTGCCTGGAGAGAAAAAACCGGGACTTTCTATGGCTACACCTTC,CAWREKTGTFYGYTF,-,TRBJ1-2,TRBV30,-
TGTGCCACCAGTAGACAGGGCAACACCGGGGAGCTGTTTTTT,CATSRQGNTGELFF,TRBD1,TRBJ2-2,TRBV24-1,-
TGTGCCAGCTCAGACACCGGGACAGGGGTCGAGCAGTACTTC,CASSDTGTGVEQYF,TRBD1,TRBJ2-7,TRBV18,-
TGTGCCAGCAATCGAAACAGGGGGCACCACCATTCGCATAACAATGAGCAGTTCTTC,CASNRNRGHHHSHNNEQFF,TRBD1,TRBJ2-1,TRBV9,-
TGCGCCAGCAGCCAAGTGACAGGTCAGAACGAGCAGTACTTC,CASSQVTGQNEQYF,-,TRBJ2-7,TRBV4-1,-
TGTGCCAGCAGTGAATTTGGGGGGAGCTCCTACGAGCAGTACTTC,CASSEFGGSSYEQYF,-,TRBJ2-7,TRBV2,-
TGTGCCAGCCGGGACAGGGGTGGTAATTCACCCCTCCACTTT,CASRDRGGNSPLHF,TRBD1,TRBJ1-6,TRBV18,-
TGCGCCAGCAGCTTGGCCCCGCAGGGTTATTCACCCCTCCACTTT,CASSLAPQGYSPLHF,-,TRBJ1-6,TRBV5-1,-
TGTGCCAGCAGCGTAGGTAAGGACCCGGGAATTTACAATGAGCAGTTCTTC,CASSVGKDPGIYNEQFF,-,TRBJ2-1,TRBV9,-
TGTGCCAGCAGTTTATTGTTACAGCCCCAGCATTTT,CASSLLLQPQHF,-,TRBJ1-5,TRBV28,-
TGTGCCAGTAGTATCCGGACAGGGGAATACAATGAGCAGTTCTTC,CASSIRTGEYNEQFF,TRBD1,TRBJ2-1,TRBV19,once
TGTGCCAGCAGCGTCACAGGGAAGTCGAACACCGGGGAGCTGTTTTTT,CASSVTGKSNTGELFF,-,TRBJ2-2,TRBV9,-
TGTGCCAGCAGTGTTCGGGACAGCTACACTGAAGCTTTCTTT,CASSVRDSYTEAFF,TRBD1,TRBJ1-1,TRBV2,-
TGTGCCAGCAGCCAGAGGGGACTAGCCCTCGGAGATACGCAGTATTTT,CASSQRGLALGDTQYF,TRBD2,TRBJ2-3,TRBV4-2,once
TGTGCCAGCAGCTTTGGGGAGCTGTTTTTT,CASSFGELFF,-,TRBJ2-2,TRBV7-9,-
TGTGCCAGCAGTTACTCGGGAGGAATGAACACTGAAGCTTTCTTT,CASSYSGGMNTEAFF,-,TRBJ1-1,TRBV6-6,-
TGTGCCAGCAGCACGGGACAGCACCCCTCCTACAATGAGCAGTTCTTC,CASSTGQHPSYNEQFF,TRBD1,TRBJ2-1,TRBV5-4,-
TGCGCCAGCAGCCCCCAGAGTCGGGGGGCGCTGGGCGAGCAGTACTTC,CASSPQSRGALGEQYF,-,TRBJ2-7,TRBV4-1,-
TGTGCCTGGAGTTACCTGACAGAGAATCAGCCCCAGCATTTT,CAWSYLTENQPQHF,-,TRBJ1-5,TRBV30,-
TGTGCCAGCAGCTTCCATCCAACCGGGGAGCTGTTTTTT,CASSFHPTGELFF,-,TRBJ2-2,TRBV14,-
TGTGCCAGCAGCTCCTTGACAGGAAGGAATTCACCCCTCCACTTT,CASSSLTGRNSPLHF,-,TRBJ1-6,TRBV11-2,few
TGCGCCAGCAGCACCCGGGACAGGGACGTCGATGAGCAGTTCTTC,CASSTRDRDVDEQFF,TRBD1,TRBJ2-1,TRBV4-1,once
TGTGCCAGCAGTCCAAATAGTGGCGACGAGCAGTACTTC,CASSPNSGDEQYF,-,TRBJ2-7,TRBV2,-
TGTGCCAGCAGCCGCCTAGCGGGGGGGCTGAATGAGCAGTTCTTC,CASSRLAGGLNEQFF,TRBD2,TRBJ2-1,TRBV7-6,-
TGCGCCAGCAGTGATCGTAGGGACTATGGCTACACCTTC,CASSDRRDYGYTF,-,TRBJ1-2,TRBV10-1,-
TGTGCCAGCAGTGAACTGGGTAGCAGGGGGAAACAGTTCTTC,CASSELGSRGKQFF,TRBD1,TRBJ2-1,TRBV2,once
TGTGCCAGCAGCCAAGGATATTTGGACAGGGAATACATTCAGTACTTC,CASSQGYLDREYIQYF,TRBD1,TRBJ2-4,TRBV3-1/TRBV3-2,-
TGTGCCAGCTCACCACCTTCCCAAGAGACCCAGTACTTC,CASSPPSQETQYF,-,TRBJ2-5,TRBV18,-